A single sample gave rise to the 8 T cell receptor beta chains below, sequenced in a study of T-cell memory formation after mild COVID-19. One entry per CDR3 protein results from TCRdb running MiXCR on the 5' RACE reads. The table has hundreds of thousands of distinct CDR3 sequences, roughly 17% seen once. Sequencing was carried out using PBMCs or a T cell subset sorted from them (not recorded which). The receptors derive from an adult woman who had mild COVID-19 (a few samples of this study predate the infection). Cell type and time point are not known.

This chain links TRBV6-5 with TRBJ2-7; 7 nucleotides align to TRBD2. Germline V lookup: CDR1 MNHEY, CDR2 SVGAGI. With V trimmed by 1 base and J by 3 bases, 0 bases remained unmatched. This CDR3 spans 13 amino acids. The chain's CDR3 is CASSYWEGYEQYF. The CDR3 coding sequence is TGTGCCAGCAGTTACTGGGAGGGCTACGAGCAGTACTTC.

This clonotype has just a few counts. The chain employs TRBV3-1 and TRBJ2-1, with TRBD2 identical over 8 bases. Germline V gives CDR1 LGHDT, CDR2 YNNKEL (reference sequence). The ends lost 1 base at V and 9 bases at J; junction bases unmatched: 5. CDR3 length equals 14 residues. The DNA for the CDR3 is TGTGCCAGCAGCCAAGCCCCGGGGGGGTTTGAGCAGTTCTTC. Translated, it gives CASSQAPGGFEQFF.

This sequence joins TRBV3-1 and TRBJ2-1, with 7 bases matching TRBD2. Germline CDR1 reads LGHDT; CDR2 reads YNNKEL (reference sequence). The CDR3 is made up of 13 amino acids. Unmatched junction bases numbered 9, after V lost 9 bases and J lost 7 bases. The CDR3, as DNA: TGTGCCAGTCAGGGCGGGAGTAGTAATGAGCAGTTCTTC. Its translation: CASQGGSSNEQFF.

This rearrangement joins TRBV7-6 to TRBJ2-2; no clear D gene. V gave up 2 bases and J gave up 4 bases, with 17 bases separating them. This CDR3 is built from 17 residues. Germline values: CDR1 SGHVS, CDR2 FNYEAQ. CDR3 loop: CASSLYLPANPTGELFF. As DNA, the CDR3 is TGTGCCAGCAGCTTATACCTCCCAGCTAACCCCACCGGGGAGCTGTTTTTT.

Only a few counts were recorded for this clonotype. At one of its ends the junction is not consistent with the germline gene, which may arise from a read error. The chain links TRBV11-2 to TRBJ2-5; 8 nucleotides line up with TRBD2. CDR1 is SGHAT and CDR2 is FQNNGV in the germline V gene. CDR3 length equals 18 residues. The CDR3 sequence: CASSLAPLAGLNQETQYF. The CDR3 DNA reads as TGTGCCAGCAGCTTAGCCCCCTTAGCGGGGTTAAACCAGGAGACCCAGTACTTC.

The chain recombines TRBV4-3 with TRBJ2-7; TRBD2 aligns across 10 bases. The CDR3 runs 15 residues. Germline trimming cut 3 bases from V and 2 bases from J; bases unmatched to any gene: 4. Germline V lookup: CDR1 LGHNA, CDR2 YSLEER. CDR3 sequence (DNA): TGCGCCAGCAGCCACGGACTAGCGGTAGCCTACGAGCAGTACTTC. Translating it yields CASSHGLAVAYEQYF.

This clonotype appeared many times. The genes are TRBV15 and TRBJ1-4; D ambiguous. The CDR3 covers 15 residues. Trimming pared 5 bases from V and 5 bases from J, leaving 15 bases between. Germline V gene data show CDR1 as LNHNV and CDR2 as YYDKDF (reference sequence). CDR3 coding DNA: TGTGCCACCAGCCTTAGAGCGCGTCCCAATGAAAAACTGTTTTTT. It codes for CATSLRARPNEKLFF.

The J gene is TRBJ2-3, the V gene TRBV4-3, with TRBD1 matching 7 bases. The CDR3 runs to 16 residues. Germline-derived CDR1 and CDR2 are LGHNA and YSLEER. V shed 0 bases, J shed 2 bases, and the junction held 5 bases outside the gene matches. This chain's CDR3 is CASSQDWTGHTDTQYF. CDR3 sequence (DNA): TGCGCCAGCAGCCAAGATTGGACAGGCCACACAGATACGCAGTATTTT.